Listed below are T cell receptor beta chains from one sample, sequenced in a study of blood T cell repertoires in COVID-19. The assay was immunoSEQ multiplex PCR, and TCRdb's table has in-frame clones only and misses some. The profile shows 30,000 to 40,000 clones, approximately 80% of them singletons. Material for sequencing was peripheral blood. These receptors were collected from a man between 60 and 75 years old with COVID-19, enrolled during active disease. The CDR3 runs from the conserved cysteine through the conserved F or W. Fields, in order: CDR3 DNA, CDR3 protein, clone size, J gene, D gene, V gene. A D gene is named only where the DNA matches it firmly. Not all rows give a size; the values are once, few, many and, for expanded clones, a class.

DNA: TGTGCCAGCACCCTTCGACGGGGAAACACTGAAGCTTTCTTT; CDR3: CASTLRRGNTEAFF; size: NA; J: TRBJ1-1; D: NA; V: TRBV27
DNA: TGTGCCAGCAGCTTGGGGGGACAAAGAAATTCACCCCTCCACTTT; CDR3: CASSLGGQRNSPLHF; size: NA; J: TRBJ1-6; D: NA; V: TRBV5-4
DNA: TGTGCCAGCAGGTCGACAGGGGGGACCTACGAGCAGTACTTC; CDR3: CASRSTGGTYEQYF; size: once; J: TRBJ2-7; D: TRBD1; V: TRBV25-1
DNA: TGTGCCAGCAGCCCCACAGGGCCCAATGAGCAGTTCTTC; CDR3: CASSPTGPNEQFF; size: once; J: TRBJ2-1; D: NA; V: TRBV11-2
DNA: TGTGCCAGCAGCTTAAACCAGGGGACTAATTACGAGCAGTACTTC; CDR3: CASSLNQGTNYEQYF; size: NA; J: TRBJ2-7; D: NA; V: TRBV7-6
DNA: TGTGCCAGCCGGCAGGCCGGGGGAGCTTTCTTT; CDR3: CASRQAGGAFF; size: NA; J: TRBJ1-1; D: NA; V: TRBV3-1/TRBV3-2
DNA: TGTGCCAGCCGGGGGGGGAGCGGAAACACCATATATTTT; CDR3: CASRGGSGNTIYF; size: NA; J: TRBJ1-3; D: NA; V: TRBV6-5
DNA: TGCAGTGCTAGTCTTCTAGCGGGAGTCGTTTATGAGCAGTTCTTC; CDR3: CSASLLAGVVYEQFF; size: NA; J: TRBJ2-1; D: TRBD2; V: TRBV20-1
DNA: TGCGCCAGCAGCTTGGCCAGGGGCTCCGATGAGCAGTTCTTC; CDR3: CASSLARGSDEQFF; size: once; J: TRBJ2-1; D: NA; V: TRBV5-1
DNA: TGTGCCAGCAGCTCCGGGAGATGGGCTAGTGTCAATGAGCAGTTCTTC; CDR3: CASSSGRWASVNEQFF; size: NA; J: TRBJ2-1; D: NA; V: TRBV7-3
DNA: TGTGCCATTCGGACAAATACCTACGAGCAGTACTTC; CDR3: CAIRTNTYEQYF; size: once; J: TRBJ2-7; D: NA; V: TRBV10-3
DNA: TGTGCCAGCAGCTTTAAGCGGACAGGCGCTGAAAAACTGTTTTTT; CDR3: CASSFKRTGAEKLFF; size: NA; J: TRBJ1-4; D: TRBD1; V: TRBV27
DNA: TGTGCCAGCAGTTGGGACAGGGGACCCGCAACTAATGAAAAACTGTTTTTT; CDR3: CASSWDRGPATNEKLFF; size: NA; J: TRBJ1-4; D: TRBD1; V: TRBV16
DNA: TGTGCCAGCAGTTTATCTAGCCTAAACCGGGACAGGGGAGGTGGCTATGGCTACACCTTC; CDR3: CASSLSSLNRDRGGGYGYTF; size: once; J: TRBJ1-2; D: TRBD1; V: TRBV27
DNA: TGTGCCAGCAGCTTAGAGCCCGGGACACTTTATGGCTACACCTTC; CDR3: CASSLEPGTLYGYTF; size: NA; J: TRBJ1-2; D: NA; V: TRBV11-2
DNA: TGTGCCAGCAGTTCCCGGGAGCGGAGCCAAGAGACCCAGTACTTC; CDR3: CASSSRERSQETQYF; size: NA; J: TRBJ2-5; D: NA; V: TRBV11-1
DNA: TGTGCCAGCAGAGACGAAAGGGGGCCGGGCACTGAAGCTTTCTTT; CDR3: CASRDERGPGTEAFF; size: NA; J: TRBJ1-1; D: TRBD1; V: TRBV9
DNA: TGTGCCAGCAGCCCCCCAGGTTCCTACGAGCAGTACTTC; CDR3: CASSPPGSYEQYF; size: NA; J: TRBJ2-7; D: NA; V: TRBV11-1
DNA: TGTGCCAGCAGCTTCCCGGCCACGGGGACCGGGGAGCTGTTTTTT; CDR3: CASSFPATGTGELFF; size: NA; J: TRBJ2-2; D: NA; V: TRBV11-2
DNA: TGTGCCAGCAGTTTAGGGGGGGCGCGTGGATCACCCCTCCACTTT; CDR3: CASSLGGARGSPLHF; size: NA; J: TRBJ1-6; D: NA; V: TRBV27
DNA: TGTGCCAGCAGTTTAGGGACAGGGGGGACTGAAGCTTTCTTT; CDR3: CASSLGTGGTEAFF; size: once; J: TRBJ1-1; D: TRBD1; V: TRBV27
DNA: TGTGCCAGCAGCTTAGATGGTGGACAGGGTGCATATACGCAGTATTTT; CDR3: CASSLDGGQGAYTQYF; size: NA; J: TRBJ2-3; D: TRBD1; V: TRBV11-3
DNA: TGTGCCAGCAGCATTACAGGGGGCCGTCAAGAGACCCAGTACTTC; CDR3: CASSITGGRQETQYF; size: NA; J: TRBJ2-5; D: TRBD1; V: TRBV7-9
DNA: TGTGCCTGGGGACAGGGGATAGCTGAAGCTTTCTTT; CDR3: CAWGQGIAEAFF; size: few; J: TRBJ1-1; D: TRBD1; V: TRBV30
DNA: TGTGCCAGCAGCTGGGGGGGTATGGAGACCCAGTACTTC; CDR3: CASSWGGMETQYF; size: NA; J: TRBJ2-5; D: TRBD2; V: TRBV5-4
DNA: TGTGCCAGCAGCCCCCGAGGACAGGGCACTGGGTATGGCTACACCTTC; CDR3: CASSPRGQGTGYGYTF; size: NA; J: TRBJ1-2; D: TRBD1; V: TRBV9
DNA: TGTGCCTGGAGTGTAAGAGTGTTGGCTGAAGCTTTCTTT; CDR3: CAWSVRVLAEAFF; size: NA; J: TRBJ1-1; D: NA; V: TRBV30
DNA: TGCGCCAGCAGCATGGACCGACAGGGGGACGAGCAGTACTTC; CDR3: CASSMDRQGDEQYF; size: NA; J: TRBJ2-7; D: TRBD1; V: TRBV5-1
DNA: TGTGCCAGCAGCTCCGAGACAGTCTATGGCTACACCTTC; CDR3: CASSSETVYGYTF; size: NA; J: TRBJ1-2; D: NA; V: TRBV7-9
DNA: TGTGCCAGCTCCTTTGAAGAGAGTTATAGCAATCAGCCCCAGCATTTT; CDR3: CASSFEESYSNQPQHF; size: NA; J: TRBJ1-5; D: NA; V: TRBV18
DNA: TGCAGCGGAACGGGACACTTGAACACTGAAGCTTTCTTT; CDR3: CSGTGHLNTEAFF; size: NA; J: TRBJ1-1; D: NA; V: TRBV29-1
DNA: TGCAGCGTTGAACAGGGTAGCTCTGGGGCCAACGTCCTGACTTTC; CDR3: CSVEQGSSGANVLTF; size: few; J: TRBJ2-6; D: NA; V: TRBV29-1
DNA: TGCGCCAGCAGCCCCTCCGGGTCGTCCTACAATGAGCAGTTCTTC; CDR3: CASSPSGSSYNEQFF; size: NA; J: TRBJ2-1; D: NA; V: TRBV5-1
DNA: TGTGCCAGCAGCCAAGGGAGCTGGCTAGCGGGCACAGATACGCAGTATTTT; CDR3: CASSQGSWLAGTDTQYF; size: NA; J: TRBJ2-3; D: TRBD2; V: TRBV3-1/TRBV3-2
DNA: TGTGCCAGCAGCTCGACACACAGAAATTCACCCCTCCACTTT; CDR3: CASSSTHRNSPLHF; size: NA; J: TRBJ1-6; D: NA; V: TRBV11-2
DNA: TGTGCCAGCAGCTTGCAAGAGGGTACTACATCTGGAAACACCATATATTTT; CDR3: CASSLQEGTTSGNTIYF; size: NA; J: TRBJ1-3; D: NA; V: TRBV5-6
DNA: TGTGCCAGCAGCCGCCTCGGAGGGCGGGGCGAGCAGTACTTC; CDR3: CASSRLGGRGEQYF; size: NA; J: TRBJ2-7; D: NA; V: TRBV7-2
DNA: TGTGCCAGCAGTCGGACAGTAAAAGAGACCCAGTACTTC; CDR3: CASSRTVKETQYF; size: NA; J: TRBJ2-5; D: NA; V: TRBV2
DNA: TGTGCCAGCAGCTTGGGTGGCGGGCAGGGCAATCAGCCCCAGCATTTT; CDR3: CASSLGGGQGNQPQHF; size: NA; J: TRBJ1-5; D: NA; V: TRBV5-4
DNA: TGTGCCAGCAGTACGACAGCCTACTGGCCTGGCTACACCTTC; CDR3: CASSTTAYWPGYTF; size: NA; J: TRBJ1-2; D: NA; V: TRBV27
DNA: TGTGCCAGCAGGGGGACAGTCGTACCCTACGAGCAGTACTTC; CDR3: CASRGTVVPYEQYF; size: NA; J: TRBJ2-7; D: TRBD1; V: TRBV25-1
DNA: TGTGCCAGCAGCCTCTCACAGGGGGGGAACACTGAAGCTTTCTTT; CDR3: CASSLSQGGNTEAFF; size: NA; J: TRBJ1-1; D: TRBD1; V: TRBV4-2
DNA: TGTGCCAGCAGTTCTCCGGGACAGGGGGCGGGATACGAGCAGTACTTC; CDR3: CASSSPGQGAGYEQYF; size: NA; J: TRBJ2-7; D: TRBD1; V: TRBV28
DNA: TGTGCCAGCAGCTTGGACAGGGTAAATGAAAAACTGTTTTTT; CDR3: CASSLDRVNEKLFF; size: NA; J: TRBJ1-4; D: NA; V: TRBV5-4
DNA: TGTGCCAGCAGCCGGGACAGGGACTCCTACGAGCAGTACTTC; CDR3: CASSRDRDSYEQYF; size: NA; J: TRBJ2-7; D: TRBD1; V: TRBV7-2
DNA: TGTGCCAGCAGCTGGGCAGGGGCAAGCTCTGGAAACACCATATATTTT; CDR3: CASSWAGASSGNTIYF; size: NA; J: TRBJ1-3; D: NA; V: TRBV7-9
DNA: TGCAGCGTTGAAACGGAGAACTATGGCTACACCTTC; CDR3: CSVETENYGYTF; size: NA; J: TRBJ1-2; D: NA; V: TRBV29-1
DNA: TGTGCCACGAGAATTTGGGGGGGAAACAATCAGCCCCAGCATTTT; CDR3: CATRIWGGNNQPQHF; size: NA; J: TRBJ1-5; D: NA; V: TRBV19
DNA: TGTGCCAGCAGCCCCAGGCAGGGGCCCAATCAGCCCCAGCATTTT; CDR3: CASSPRQGPNQPQHF; size: NA; J: TRBJ1-5; D: NA; V: TRBV7-9
DNA: TGTGCCAGCAGCCTGGCGGGTGGGCTGAGCAATCAGCCCCAGCATTTT; CDR3: CASSLAGGLSNQPQHF; size: NA; J: TRBJ1-5; D: NA; V: TRBV7-8
DNA: TGCGCCAGCAGTGGACGGCGGGAGGGCACTGAGCAGTTCTTC; CDR3: CASSGRREGTEQFF; size: NA; J: TRBJ2-1; D: TRBD2; V: TRBV10-1
DNA: TGTGCCAGCAGTGCGACAGGGAGAGGGGGCTACACCTTC; CDR3: CASSATGRGGYTF; size: NA; J: TRBJ1-2; D: TRBD1; V: TRBV6-6
DNA: TGTGCCAGTAGTCCTTCGGGTATTAGCAATCAGCCCCAGCATTTT; CDR3: CASSPSGISNQPQHF; size: NA; J: TRBJ1-5; D: NA; V: TRBV19
DNA: TGTGCCAGCAGTTACCGCGGCGGGAGGGGGTTAAATACGCAGTATTTT; CDR3: CASSYRGGRGLNTQYF; size: NA; J: TRBJ2-3; D: TRBD2; V: TRBV6-2/TRBV6-3
DNA: TGCAGCGTTGAAGATAGAGGCCAGGGAGGGGGAAAACTGTTTTTT; CDR3: CSVEDRGQGGGKLFF; size: NA; J: TRBJ1-4; D: NA; V: TRBV29-1